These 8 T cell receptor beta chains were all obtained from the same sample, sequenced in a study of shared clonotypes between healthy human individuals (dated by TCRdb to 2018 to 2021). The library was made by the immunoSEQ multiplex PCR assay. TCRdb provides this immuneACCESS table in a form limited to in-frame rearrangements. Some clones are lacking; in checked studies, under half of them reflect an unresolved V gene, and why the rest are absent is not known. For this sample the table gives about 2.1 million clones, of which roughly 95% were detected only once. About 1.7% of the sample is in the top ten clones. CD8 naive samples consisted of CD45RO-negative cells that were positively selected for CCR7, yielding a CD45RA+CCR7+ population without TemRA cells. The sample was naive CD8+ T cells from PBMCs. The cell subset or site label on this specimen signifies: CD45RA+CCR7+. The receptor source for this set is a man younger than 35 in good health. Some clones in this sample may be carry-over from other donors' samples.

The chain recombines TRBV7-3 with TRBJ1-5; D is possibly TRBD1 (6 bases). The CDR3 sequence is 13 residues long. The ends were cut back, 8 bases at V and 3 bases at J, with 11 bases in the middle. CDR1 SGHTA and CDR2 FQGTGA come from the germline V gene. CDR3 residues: CASRGPNNQPQHF. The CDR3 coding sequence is TGTGCCAGCCGGGGGCCCAACAATCAGCCCCAGCATTTT.

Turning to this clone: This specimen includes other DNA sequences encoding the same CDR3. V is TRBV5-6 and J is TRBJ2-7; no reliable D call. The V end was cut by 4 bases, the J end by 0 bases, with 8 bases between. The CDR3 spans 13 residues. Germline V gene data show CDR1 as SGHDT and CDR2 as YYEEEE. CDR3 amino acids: CASSPGDSYEQYF. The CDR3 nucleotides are TGTGCCAGCAGCCCTGGAGACTCCTACGAGCAGTACTTC.

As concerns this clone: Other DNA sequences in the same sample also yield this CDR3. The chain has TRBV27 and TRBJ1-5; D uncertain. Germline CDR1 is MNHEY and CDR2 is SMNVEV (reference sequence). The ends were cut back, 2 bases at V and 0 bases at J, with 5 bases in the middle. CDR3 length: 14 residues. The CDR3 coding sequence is TGTGCCAGCAGTTTAAGGTATAGCAATCAGCCCCAGCATTTT. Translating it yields CASSLRYSNQPQHF.

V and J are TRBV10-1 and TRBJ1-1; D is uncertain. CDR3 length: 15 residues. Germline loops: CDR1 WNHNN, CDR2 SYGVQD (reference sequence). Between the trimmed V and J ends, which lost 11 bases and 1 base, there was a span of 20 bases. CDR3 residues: CAVVRAGLANTEAFF. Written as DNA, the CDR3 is TGCGCCGTAGTTCGGGCAGGCTTAGCGAACACTGAAGCTTTCTTT.

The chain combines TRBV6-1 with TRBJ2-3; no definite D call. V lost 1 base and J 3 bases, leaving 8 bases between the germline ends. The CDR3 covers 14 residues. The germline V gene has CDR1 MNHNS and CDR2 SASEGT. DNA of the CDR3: TGTGCCAGCAGTGAAGGGGCACGAACAGATACGCAGTATTTT. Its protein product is CASSEGARTDTQYF.

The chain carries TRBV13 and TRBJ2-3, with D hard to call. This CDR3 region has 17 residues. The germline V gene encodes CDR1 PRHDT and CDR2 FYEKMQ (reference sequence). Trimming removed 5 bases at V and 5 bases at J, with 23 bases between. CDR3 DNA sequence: TGTGCCAGCAGCCCCAGCCTAGACCCGTATTTAGGAGATACGCAGTATTTT. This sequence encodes CASSPSLDPYLGDTQYF. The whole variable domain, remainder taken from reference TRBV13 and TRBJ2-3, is AAGVIQSPRHLIKEKRETATLKCYPIPRHDTVYWYQQGPGQDPQFLISFYEKMQSDKGSIPDRFSAQQFSDYHSELNMSSLELGDSALYFCASSPSLDPYLGDTQYFGPGTRLTVL.

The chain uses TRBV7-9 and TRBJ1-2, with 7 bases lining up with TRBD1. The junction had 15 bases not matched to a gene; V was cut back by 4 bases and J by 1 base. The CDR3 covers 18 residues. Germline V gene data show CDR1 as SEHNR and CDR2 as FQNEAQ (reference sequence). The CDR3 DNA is TGTGCCAGCAGCTCGAACACAGGGGACCACTATCTTAACTATGGCTACACCTTC. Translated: CASSSNTGDHYLNYGYTF.

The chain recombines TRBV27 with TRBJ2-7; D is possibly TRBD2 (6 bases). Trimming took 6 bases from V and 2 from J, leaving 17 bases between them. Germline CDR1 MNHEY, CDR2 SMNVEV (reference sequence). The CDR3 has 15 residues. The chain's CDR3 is CASSLYGEVTYEQYF. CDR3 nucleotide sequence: TGTGCCAGCAGCCTGTATGGGGAGGTAACCTACGAGCAGTACTTC.